This is a list of T cell receptor beta chains from one sample in a study of T-cell reconstitution after alpha-beta-depleted transplantation in children. TCRdb recomputed calls from the PCR reads with MiXCR, one row per CDR3 protein. There are about 230,000 distinct CDR3 sequences in the sample; around 13% occur only once, and about 2.4% lies in the top ten. The sample consisted of PBMCs from the stem cell graft donor, taken from the stem cell graft. All receptors derive from a human donor who donated a stem cell graft to a child with acute lymphoblastic leukemia. Both conserved end residues are part of each CDR3. Fields, in order: J gene, clone size, D gene, V gene, CDR3 protein, CDR3 DNA. The D gene is left open where the match is weak. Clone sizes are given selectively: once, few, many, or a class where the clone is expanded.

>TRBJ1-6|many|.|TRBV6-2/TRBV6-3
CASSYGQRNSPLHF
TGTGCCAGCAGTTACGGACAAAGAAATTCACCCCTCCACTTT
>TRBJ1-2|many|TRBD1|TRBV13
CASSLGTGDYGYTF
TGTGCCAGCAGCTTGGGGACAGGGGACTATGGCTACACCTTC
>TRBJ1-2|many|.|TRBV6-1
CASSEPAYGYTF
TGTGCCAGCAGTGAACCGGCCTATGGCTACACCTTC
>TRBJ2-3|many|.|TRBV15
CAISKGGGPDTQYF
TGTGCCATATCTAAGGGTGGGGGCCCAGATACGCAGTATTTT
>TRBJ2-2|many|.|TRBV24-1
CATSGGGGFTGELFF
TGTGCCACCAGTGGGGGAGGAGGGTTTACCGGGGAGCTGTTTTTT
>TRBJ2-7|many|TRBD1|TRBV10-3
CATWTGYTYEQYF
TGTGCCACCTGGACAGGCTACACCTACGAGCAGTACTTC
>TRBJ1-2|many|.|TRBV27
CASSLSGAYGYTF
TGTGCCAGCAGTTTATCAGGGGCCTATGGCTACACCTTC
>TRBJ2-2|many|.|TRBV7-2
CAITLGALNTGELFF
TGTGCCATTACCCTCGGGGCACTGAACACCGGGGAGCTGTTTTTT
>TRBJ1-5|.|.|TRBV20-1
CSARDFGQLSNQPQHF
TGCAGTGCTAGAGATTTTGGACAGCTTAGCAATCAGCCCCAGCATTTT
>TRBJ2-1|many|TRBD1|TRBV20-1
CSARADRESYNEQFF
TGCAGTGCTAGAGCGGACAGGGAGTCCTACAATGAGCAGTTCTTC
>TRBJ1-1|many|.|TRBV5-1
CASSLAGTVGTEAFF
TGCGCCAGCAGCTTGGCAGGAACGGTTGGGACTGAAGCTTTCTTT
>TRBJ2-1|many|TRBD2|TRBV4-3
CASSQIAGANNEQFF
TGCGCCAGCAGCCAAATAGCGGGAGCCAACAATGAGCAGTTCTTC
>TRBJ2-1|.|TRBD1|TRBV14
CASSPRDRDPYNEQFF
TGTGCCAGCAGCCCCAGGGACAGGGACCCTTACAATGAGCAGTTCTTC
>TRBJ1-2|many|.|TRBV3-1
CASSQEAGTGYTF
TGTGCCAGCAGCCAAGAAGCAGGAACTGGCTACACCTTC
>TRBJ2-3|few|.|TRBV12-3/TRBV12-4
CASTLGWGGDTDTQYF
TGTGCCAGCACCCTCGGTTGGGGGGGCGACACAGATACGCAGTATTTT
>TRBJ1-4|.|.|TRBV20-1
CSARDVVSRGVATNEKLFF
TGCAGTGCTAGAGATGTGGTCAGCCGAGGAGTTGCAACTAATGAAAAACTGTTTTTT
>TRBJ1-1|many|.|TRBV7-8
CASSLFGTPNTEAFF
TGTGCCAGCAGCTTATTCGGCACCCCGAACACTGAAGCTTTCTTT
>TRBJ2-3|many|TRBD2|TRBV4-2
CASSQVGSGSTDTQYF
TGTGCCAGCAGCCAAGTTGGCAGCGGGAGTACAGATACGCAGTATTTT
>TRBJ2-7|many|.|TRBV28
CASSFRGMSSYEQYF
TGTGCCAGCAGTTTTAGGGGAATGAGCTCCTACGAGCAGTACTTC
>TRBJ1-6|many|.|TRBV20-1
CSATREYRSPLHF
TGCAGTGCAACCAGGGAGTACCGCTCACCCCTCCACTTT
>TRBJ2-7|many|.|TRBV7-2
CASSKQTYEQYF
TGTGCCAGCAGTAAGCAGACCTACGAGCAGTACTTC
>TRBJ2-7|many|TRBD1|TRBV29-1
CSVSGTVYEQYF
TGCAGCGTTTCCGGGACAGTCTACGAGCAGTACTTC
>TRBJ2-7|many|.|TRBV12-3/TRBV12-4
CASSPGTISYEQYF
TGTGCCAGCAGCCCCGGTACCATCTCCTACGAGCAGTACTTC
>TRBJ1-2|many|.|TRBV10-3
CAISERDYGYTF
TGTGCCATCAGTGAAAGGGATTATGGCTACACCTTC
>TRBJ2-3|few|.|TRBV5-4
CASMGDFPSTDTQYF
TGTGCCAGCATGGGGGATTTCCCTAGCACAGATACGCAGTATTTT
>TRBJ2-2|many|.|TRBV30
CAWSPGAPGELFF
TGTGCCTGGAGTCCAGGGGCTCCCGGGGAGCTGTTTTTT
>TRBJ2-1|many|.|TRBV24-1
CATSDFENHNEQFF
TGTGCCACCAGTGATTTTGAGAACCACAATGAGCAGTTCTTC
>TRBJ2-7|few|TRBD1|TRBV28
CASRLNPTGSTYEQYF
TGTGCCAGCAGACTTAATCCGACAGGGAGTACCTACGAGCAGTACTTC
>TRBJ2-5|many|.|TRBV20-1
CSAEEETQYF
TGCAGTGCAGAGGAGGAGACCCAGTACTTC
>TRBJ1-2|many|.|TRBV12-5
CASANHQGQLAGYTF
TGTGCTAGTGCCAATCACCAGGGGCAGCTGGCTGGCTACACCTTC
>TRBJ2-7|many|TRBD2|TRBV25-1
CASSPVTVGGPISHYEQYF
TGTGCCAGCAGTCCTGTAACGGTGGGAGGGCCAATTAGTCACTACGAGCAGTACTTC
>TRBJ2-7|many|TRBD2|TRBV12-3/TRBV12-4
CASSWVGGAYEQYF
TGTGCCAGCAGTTGGGTCGGGGGGGCCTACGAGCAGTACTTC
>TRBJ2-3|many|.|TRBV20-1
CSAELSGITDTQYF
TGCAGTGCCGAACTAAGCGGAATCACAGATACGCAGTATTTT